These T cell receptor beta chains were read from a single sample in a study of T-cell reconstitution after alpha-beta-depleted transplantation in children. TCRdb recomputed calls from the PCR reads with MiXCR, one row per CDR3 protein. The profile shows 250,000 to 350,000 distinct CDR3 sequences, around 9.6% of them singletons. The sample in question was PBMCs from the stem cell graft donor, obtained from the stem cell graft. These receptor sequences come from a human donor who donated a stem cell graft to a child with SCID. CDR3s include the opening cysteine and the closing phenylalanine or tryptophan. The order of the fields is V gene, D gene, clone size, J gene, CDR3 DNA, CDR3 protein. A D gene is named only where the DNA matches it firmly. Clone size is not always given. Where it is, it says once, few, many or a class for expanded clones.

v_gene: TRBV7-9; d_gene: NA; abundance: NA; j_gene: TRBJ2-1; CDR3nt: TGTGCCAGCAGCTTAGCGCGAGGGCCGAATGAGCAGTTCTTC; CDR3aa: CASSLARGPNEQFF
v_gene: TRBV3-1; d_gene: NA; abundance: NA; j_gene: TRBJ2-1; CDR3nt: TGTGCCAGCGGGGGGGCCTCCTACAATGAGCAGTTCTTC; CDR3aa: CASGGASYNEQFF
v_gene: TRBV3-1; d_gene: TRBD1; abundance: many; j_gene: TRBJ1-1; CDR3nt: TGTGCCAGCAGCCCATCTACAGGGGCCAGGAACACTGAGACTTTCTTT; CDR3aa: CASSPSTGARNTETFF
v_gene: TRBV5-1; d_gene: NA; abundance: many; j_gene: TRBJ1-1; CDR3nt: TGCGCCAGCAGCTTAGCGGGGTCTATTGAAGCTTTCTTT; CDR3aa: CASSLAGSIEAFF
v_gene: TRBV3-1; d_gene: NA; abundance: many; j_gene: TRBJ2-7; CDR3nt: TGTGCCAGCAGCCGGAATCCCTACGAGCAGTACTTC; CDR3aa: CASSRNPYEQYF
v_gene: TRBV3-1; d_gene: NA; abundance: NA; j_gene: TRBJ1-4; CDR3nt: TGTGCCAGCAGCGAAGGAGTCGGACAGACTGAAAAACTGTTTTTT; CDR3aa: CASSEGVGQTEKLFF
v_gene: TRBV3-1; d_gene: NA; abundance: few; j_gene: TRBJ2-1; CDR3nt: TGTGCCAGCAGCCCCCTGGGGTCCCCCTACAATGAGCAGTTCTTC; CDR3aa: CASSPLGSPYNEQFF
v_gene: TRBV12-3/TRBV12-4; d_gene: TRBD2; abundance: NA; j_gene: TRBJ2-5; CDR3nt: TGTGCCAGCAGCGACCGGACTAGACGCCAAGAGACCCAGTACTTC; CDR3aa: CASSDRTRRQETQYF
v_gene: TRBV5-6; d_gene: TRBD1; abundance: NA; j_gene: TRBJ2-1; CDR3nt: TGTGCCAGCAGGCCGACAGGGATTGGTTACAATGAGCAGTTCTTC; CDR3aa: CASRPTGIGYNEQFF
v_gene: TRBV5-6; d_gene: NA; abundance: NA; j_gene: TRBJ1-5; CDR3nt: TGTGCCAGCAGCTTGGTGTCGGAGGGCTACAATCAGCCCCAGCATTTT; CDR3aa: CASSLVSEGYNQPQHF
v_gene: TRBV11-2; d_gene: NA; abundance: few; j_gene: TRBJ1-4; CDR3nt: TGTGCCAGCAACACTATAGGGGGGATTGATGAAAAACTGTTTTTT; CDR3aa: CASNTIGGIDEKLFF
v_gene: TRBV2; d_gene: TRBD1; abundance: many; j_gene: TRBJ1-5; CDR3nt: TGTGCCAGCAGGGTCGGGACAGGGGTTCAGCCCCAGCATTTT; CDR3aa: CASRVGTGVQPQHF
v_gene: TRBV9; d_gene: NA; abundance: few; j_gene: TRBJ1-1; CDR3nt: TGTGCCAGCAGCGTAGGATCGACAGAAAACACTGAAGCTTTCTTT; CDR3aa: CASSVGSTENTEAFF
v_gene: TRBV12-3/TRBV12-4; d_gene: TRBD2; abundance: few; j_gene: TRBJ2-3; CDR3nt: TGTGCCAGCAGTCTCGGACTAGCGGGGGGGCGAGGAGATACGCAGTATTTT; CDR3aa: CASSLGLAGGRGDTQYF
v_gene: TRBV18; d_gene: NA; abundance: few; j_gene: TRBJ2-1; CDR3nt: TGTGCCAGCTCCCCCCCCCCGAACGGGGGCTCCTACAATGAGCAGTTCTTC; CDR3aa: CASSPPPNGGSYNEQFF
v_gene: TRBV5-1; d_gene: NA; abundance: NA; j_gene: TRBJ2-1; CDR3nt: TGCGCCAGCAGCTTACCCAGGGAATACTACAATGAGCAGTTCTTC; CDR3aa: CASSLPREYYNEQFF
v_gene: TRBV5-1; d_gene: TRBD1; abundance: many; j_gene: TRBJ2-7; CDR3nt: TGCGCCAGCAGCCCGGACAGGGGGTGGACCTACGAGCAGTACTTC; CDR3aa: CASSPDRGWTYEQYF
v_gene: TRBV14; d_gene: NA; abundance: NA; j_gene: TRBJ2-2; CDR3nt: TGTGCCAGCAGCCAATCACGTGCCGGGGAGCTGTTTTTT; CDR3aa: CASSQSRAGELFF